Sequencing of this T cell receptor beta chain was carried out in a study of blood T cell repertoires in COVID-19. Method: immunoSEQ multiplex PCR; TCRdb's copy keeps in-frame clones and lacks some. Found here are about 120,000 clones, around 87% of them singletons; the top ten hold almost 30%. Trimming cost V 6 bases and J 0 bases, with 17 bases left between them. Germline V gene lookup returns CDR1 MNHEY and CDR2 SMNVEV (reference sequence). The CDR3 sequence is 16 residues long. The chain joins TRBV27 to TRBJ1-2; the D gene is possibly TRBD1 (6 bases). Sequenced material: peripheral blood. The source of this sequence is a woman in her 70s with acute or convalescent COVID-19. CDR3 residues: CASSPYGTSANYGYTF. The CDR3 DNA reads TGTGCCAGCAGCCCCTATGGGACAAGTGCTAACTATGGCTACACCTTC.